This paragraph covers one T cell receptor beta chain sequence. The CDR3 consists of 15 residues. The germline gives CDR1 KGHSH, CDR2 LQKENI. Between the trimmed V and J ends, which lost 2 bases and 4 bases, there was a span of 14 bases. As processed by the authors: Cell counts per sample came from amplifying reference gene primers. Profiled with immunoSEQ multiplex PCR; TCRdb holds only in-frame clones, not every one. That table furnishes V, J and clone size, whereas the DNA furnished D and trimming. This table has roughly 70,000 clones, around nine tenths appearing once. The data were taken from a study of blood T cell repertoires in COVID-19. Study in general: PBMCs, B-cell-depleted T cells, or T cells provided the cDNA or gDNA that made up the material.

The chain joins TRBV18 to TRBJ1-2; possible D gene TRBD1, 5 bases. The source is a human donor in a cohort sampled during active COVID-19. Sequencing was done on a sample of peripheral blood. The CDR3 sequence is CASSPGAVIGYGYTF. The CDR3, as DNA: TGTGCCAGCTCACCAGGGGCAGTTATCGGCTATGGCTACACCTTC.